The 12 T cell receptor beta chains given below trace back to one sample, sequenced in a study of TIL therapy for anti-PD-1-resistant metastatic lung cancer (dated by TCRdb to 2020 to 2022). In the paper's terms, the time point label means: pre-treatment sample, taken before nivolumab and TIL therapy. The immunoSEQ v3 hsTCRB kit was used to amplify TCR beta CDR3 regions from genomic DNA through bias-controlled multiplex PCR. TCRdb took over this immuneACCESS table, retaining in-frame rearrangements with V and J assigned. Such tables are incomplete; in checked studies, under half of the missing clones stem from an unresolved V gene, and the remainder is unexplained. The table for this sample lists about 50,000 clones; roughly 78% of them were counted only once. The ten top clones hold about 4.8% of the sample. The source material was blood, sampled at baseline. The receptors come from a woman between 25 and 80 years old with non-small cell lung cancer.

The V gene is TRBV6-1, the J gene TRBJ2-4, with D unclear. This CDR3 has 13 amino acids. V lost 4 bases to trimming and J lost 3 bases, with 7 bases between them. Germline V gene lookup returns CDR1 MNHNS and CDR2 SASEGT. CDR3 sequence reads: CASSVYSKNIQYF. The CDR3 coding sequence is TGTGCCAGCAGTGTTTACAGCAAAAACATTCAGTACTTC.

This chain links TRBV10-3 with TRBJ2-5, with a tentative D call TRBD2 (6 bases). Germline CDR1 reads ENHRY; CDR2 reads SYGVKD. This CDR3 spans 16 amino acids. Trimming pared 2 bases from V and 2 bases from J, leaving 15 bases between. The DNA of the CDR3 is TGTGCCATCAGTGAGGGAACGGGAGTGGGGCAAGAGACCCAGTACTTC. It is translated as CAISEGTGVGQETQYF.

The chain has TRBV28 and TRBJ2-6; D is ambiguous. Deletions cut 8 bases from V and 1 base from J, with 9 bases between. Germline V lookup: CDR1 MDHEN, CDR2 SYDVKM. The CDR3 extends over 14 amino acids. The CDR3 bases are TGTGCCAGCCAGAGCCTATCTGGGGCCAACGTCCTGACTTTC. Translated, it gives CASQSLSGANVLTF.

This chain links TRBV11-2 with TRBJ2-3, with TRBD2 matching 10 bases. The CDR3 is made up of 15 amino acids. CDR1 SGHAT and CDR2 FQNNGV come from the germline V gene. Unmatched junction bases numbered 9, after V lost 7 bases and J lost 5 bases. DNA of the CDR3: TGTGCCAGCACCCTAGCGGGGGCGGGGGGAGATACGCAGTATTTT. Its translation: CASTLAGAGGDTQYF.

This clone was picked up a small number of times. The CDR3 region has the DNA TGTGCCAGCAGGCATAGGGGGCTTCGTAATGAAAAACTGTTTTTT. Translated, it gives CASRHRGLRNEKLFF. The gene calls are TRBV2 and TRBJ1-4, with 7 bases matching TRBD1. This CDR3 region has 15 residues. V lost 6 bases and J lost 4; bases outside the gene matches: 8. Germline CDR1 and CDR2: SNHLY and FYNNEI.

The rearrangement uses TRBV4-3 and TRBJ2-2, with 10 bases lining up with TRBD2. Germline V lookup: CDR1 LGHNA, CDR2 YSLEER. The ends lost 4 bases at V and 0 bases at J; junction bases unmatched: 14. The CDR3 covers 20 residues. CDR3 DNA sequence: TGCGCCAGCAGCCCCCGGAAGGTAGCGGGGGGCCGATCGAACACCGGGGAGCTGTTTTTT. Translated, it gives CASSPRKVAGGRSNTGELFF.

The chain joins TRBV28 to TRBJ1-2, with D perhaps matching TRBD1 (6 bases). The CDR3 extends over 15 amino acids. V shed 0 bases and J shed 1 base, with 9 bases lying between them. Germline-derived CDR1 and CDR2 are MDHEN and SYDVKM. CDR3 protein: CASSLWGANNYGYTF. CDR3 DNA: TGTGCCAGCAGTTTATGGGGGGCGAATAACTATGGCTACACCTTC.

The chain couples TRBV27 to TRBJ1-1; D remains unclear. Germline CDR1 MNHEY, CDR2 SMNVEV (reference sequence). The CDR3 sequence is 15 residues long. Trimming took 2 bases from V and 0 from J, leaving 10 bases between them. The DNA of the CDR3 is TGTGCCAGCAGTTTAATGGGTTCAATGAACACTGAAGCTTTCTTT. It codes for CASSLMGSMNTEAFF.

The chain recombines TRBV6-1 with TRBJ1-4; perhaps TRBD1 as D (6 bases). Germline CDR1 and CDR2: MNHNS and SASEGT. This CDR3 comprises 13 residues. V was cut by 8 bases and J by 12 bases, with 19 bases left in between. The CDR3 loop is CASSRQADQQLFF. The CDR3 DNA sequence: TGTGCCAGCTCAAGACAGGCCGATCAGCAACTGTTTTTT.

With regard to this clone: The junction shows a germline mismatch at one end, possibly a read error. The CDR3 loop reads CASSLAGSGDFNEQFF. The DNA for the CDR3 is TGTGCCAGCAGCCTAGCCGGGTCCGGGGACTTCAATGAGCAGTTCTTC. The gene calls are TRBV11-1 and TRBJ2-1, with D possibly matching TRBD2 (6 bases). This CDR3 has 16 residues. The germline CDR1 and CDR2 sequences are SGHAT and FQDESV (reference sequence).

CDR3 DNA sequence: TGCGCCAGCAGTGACCCCGCTCACAGGGCCACTGAAGCTTTCTTT. This sequence encodes CASSDPAHRATEAFF. This chain joins TRBV10-2 and TRBJ1-1, with D possibly being TRBD1 (6 bases). Germline V gene data show CDR1 as WSHSY and CDR2 as SAAADI. The CDR3 is made up of 15 amino acids. V lost 3 bases, J lost 4 bases, and 15 bases lay in between.

The chain recombines TRBV28 with TRBJ2-3; D is possibly TRBD2 (5 bases). In germline, CDR1 is MDHEN, CDR2 SYDVKM. V lost 5 bases, J lost 0 bases, and 15 bases lay in between. The CDR3 is made up of 16 amino acids. The CDR3 bases are TGTGCCAGCAGTGGAGCGGAGTACTCAAGCACAGATACGCAGTATTTT. Translated: CASSGAEYSSTDTQYF.